These 30 T cell receptor beta chains came from one sample sequenced in a study of blood T cells in healthy people across ages (dated by TCRdb to 2014 to 2015). Receptor libraries were prepared by 5' RACE. The sequencing machine was an Illumina HiSeq 2500. The second PCR ran for about 7 to 11 cycles and used a J-beta primer mix along with a sample-barcoded 5' primer. The raw public data were reprocessed by TCRdb itself: fastp quality trimming at Q25, MiXCR clonotype calling, in-frame beta chains only. CDR3 protein sequences are deduplicated, and each keeps its most common genes and DNA. Counted in this sample were 700,000 to 1,000,000 distinct CDR3 sequences; around two fifths of them appeared once. Of the sample, under 20% falls within the top ten clones. Sequencing used blood. These receptor sequences come from a man between 60 and 75 years old in good health.

This CDR3 reads CASSIRQGRQETQYF. CDR3 in DNA: TGCGCCAGCAGCATCCGACAGGGGAGACAAGAGACCCAGTACTTC. The chain carries TRBV5-1 and TRBJ2-5; the match to TRBD1 covers 8 bases. The V and J ends lost 4 bases and 2 bases, in that order; junction bases with no gene match: 7. Germline assignment: CDR1 SGHRS and CDR2 YFSETQ. CDR3 length: 15 amino acids.

This chain connects TRBV4-1 to TRBJ2-1; 11 bases align to TRBD2. Germline trimming cut 1 base from V and 4 bases from J; bases unmatched to any gene: 3. Germline V gene data show CDR1 as MGHRA and CDR2 as YSYEKL. The length of the CDR3 is 16 residues. The CDR3 loop is CASSQGASGGYNEQFF. CDR3 sequence (DNA): TGCGCCAGCAGCCAAGGTGCTAGCGGGGGGTACAATGAGCAGTTCTTC.

This chain joins TRBV11-2 and TRBJ2-2; possible D gene TRBD1, 6 bases. Trimming shortened V by 5 bases and J by 5 bases, and 21 bases separated the two germline ends. There are 17 residues in the CDR3. CDR1 is SGHAT and CDR2 is FQNNGV in the germline V gene. The CDR3 loop reads CASSLKRGLRETGELFF. The CDR3 region has the DNA TGTGCCAGCAGCCTAAAAAGGGGGTTACGAGAGACCGGGGAGCTGTTTTTT.

Regarding this clonotype: A much larger clone lies one base from this, so it may be a read error. The V call is TRBV9, the J call TRBJ2-5; D is undetermined. Germline V CDR1 and CDR2: SGDLS, YYNGEE. V dropped 0 bases and J dropped 11 bases, with 23 bases sitting between them. The CDR3 is 16 residues long. CDR3 coding DNA: TGTGCCAGCAGCGTAGCGGACGCCAACATGGGTAATGAGCAGTACTTC. Amino acids: CASSVADANMGNEQYF.

The chain uses TRBV20-1 and TRBJ1-4, with 9 bases aligning to TRBD1. Trimming at V came to 3 bases and at J to 4 bases, leaving 15 bases not matched to a gene. CDR3 length equals 18 residues. Looked up from germline, CDR1 is DFQATT and CDR2 is SNEGSKA (reference sequence). This CDR3 is CSARPRSTGGGYNEKLFF. DNA for the CDR3: TGCAGTGCTAGGCCCAGGTCGACAGGGGGAGGTTATAATGAAAAACTGTTTTTT.

Regarding this clonotype: A much larger clone sits a single nucleotide away, making a read error possible. The chain has TRBV12-3 or TRBV12-4 and TRBJ2-7; D may be TRBD1 (6 bases). The CDR3 is made up of 12 amino acids. For the CDR3, the DNA is TGTGTCAGCAGCCCCCAGGGGAACGAGCAGTACTTC. Translated, it gives CVSSPQGNEQYF.

Regarding this clonotype: At one end the junction does not follow the germline gene, possibly because of a read error. The chain is built from TRBV4-3 and TRBJ2-7, with D possibly called TRBD1 or TRBD2 (6 bases each). Germline V gene data show CDR1 as LGHNA and CDR2 as YSLEER. The CDR3 contains 14 residues. CDR3 in amino acids: CAGSLGGPAYEQYF. The CDR3 coding sequence is TGCGCCGGCAGCTTAGGGGGGCCGGCCTACGAGCAGTACTTC.

The V and J genes are TRBV5-5 and TRBJ2-3; weak D call: TRBD1 (6 bases). The germline gives CDR1 SGHKS, CDR2 YYEKEE (reference sequence). The CDR3 loop spans 15 amino acids. The V gene lost 1 base and the J gene lost 11 bases, with 20 bases spanning the gap. Here the CDR3 DNA reads TGTGCCAGCAGCTTGCTGGCCACGTTAGGGGGTGGGCAGTATTTT. Protein product: CASSLLATLGGGQYF.

This sequence joins TRBV11-3 and TRBJ2-1; 9 nucleotides agree with TRBD2. Germline assignment: CDR1 SGHNT and CDR2 YENEEA. This CDR3 is built from 15 residues. V dropped 3 bases and J dropped 6; count of bases not matched to a gene: 6. CDR3 residues: CASSFGGGEGNEQFF. CDR3 sequence (DNA): TGTGCCAGCAGCTTCGGCGGGGGGGAGGGCAATGAGCAGTTCTTC.

The chain combines TRBV27 with TRBJ2-6, with D unclear. Germline CDR1 MNHEY, CDR2 SMNVEV (reference sequence). The CDR3 is 15 amino acids. With 2 bases removed from V and 2 bases from J, the gap between germline ends came to 7 bases. The CDR3 DNA reads TGTGCCAGCAGTTTAGACTCCCCTGGGGCCAACGTCCTGACTTTC. It specifies CASSLDSPGANVLTF.

This chain connects TRBV12-3 or TRBV12-4 to TRBJ1-1; D gene uncertain. The V end lost 3 bases, the J end lost 3 bases, and 8 bases lay between the germline ends. The CDR3 covers 13 residues. The CDR3 nucleotides are TGTGCCAGCAGTTTGGGGTGGCACACTGAAGCTTTCTTT. Protein sequence: CASSLGWHTEAFF.

Comment on this clonotype: At one end the junction does not follow the germline gene, possibly because of a read error. The chain employs TRBV29-1 and TRBJ1-1; the D is unclear. This CDR3 comprises 14 residues. Germline CDR1 SQVTM, CDR2 ANQGSEA. The CDR3 sequence: CSVVLVGQNTEAFF. CDR3 nucleotide sequence: TGTAGCGTTGTACTGGTCGGGCAGAACACTGAAGCTTTCTTT.

This clonotype turned up a few times. The chain has TRBV6-5 and TRBJ2-5; no reliable D call. Judging by the DNA end, TRBJ2-7 fits better; the J call may be wrong. Per the germline V gene, CDR1 is MNHEY and CDR2 is SVGAGI. The CDR3 is made up of 14 amino acids. As DNA, the CDR3 is TGTGCCAGCAGTTCTAGTGGGCTATCCTACGAGCAGTACTTC. It yields the protein CASSSSGLSYEQYF.

V is TRBV27 and J is TRBJ1-4; 8 nucleotides align to TRBD1. The CDR3 contains 14 residues. Germline-derived CDR1 and CDR2 are MNHEY and SMNVEV (reference sequence). V gave up 6 bases and J gave up 8 bases; unmatched junction bases: 8. CDR3 coding DNA: TGTGCCAGCAGGAATCACAGGGGGGCCGAAAAACTGTTTTTT. Its protein product is CASRNHRGAEKLFF. Variable domain in full (rest from reference TRBV27 and TRBJ1-4): EAQVTQNPRYLITVTGKKLTVTCSQNMNHEYMSWYRQDPGLGLRQIYYSMNVEVTDKGDVPEGYKVSRKEKRNFPLILESPSPNQTSLYFCASRNHRGAEKLFFGSGTQLSVL.

The chain joins TRBV7-9 to TRBJ2-3, with 12 bases matching TRBD2. The CDR3 is 16 amino acids. Germline-derived CDR1 and CDR2 are SEHNR and FQNEAQ (reference sequence). Trimming removed 1 base from V and 4 bases from J; junction bases left unmatched: 3. CDR3: CASSLGTSGVADTQYF. The CDR3 DNA is TGTGCCAGCAGCTTAGGGACTAGCGGGGTCGCAGATACGCAGTATTTT.

This clonotype appeared a few times. The gene calls are TRBV4-3 and TRBJ2-3; 8 bases align to TRBD1. This CDR3 has 16 residues. V lost 1 base and J lost 2; bases outside the gene matches: 5. Per the germline V gene, CDR1 is LGHNA and CDR2 is YSLEER. DNA of the CDR3: TGCGCCAGCAGCCAAGGGACAGGGATTTACACAGATACGCAGTATTTT. This gives the protein CASSQGTGIYTDTQYF.

This clonotype was recorded a few times. The CDR3 spells CASSLGRGAHYEQYF. The CDR3, as DNA: TGTGCCAGCAGCTTAGGCCGGGGTGCCCACTACGAGCAGTACTTC. The V and J genes are TRBV13 and TRBJ2-7; TRBD2 might be the D (5 bases). This CDR3 has 15 amino acids. V shed 0 bases and J shed 3 bases, with 12 bases lying between them. The germline V gene encodes CDR1 PRHDT and CDR2 FYEKMQ (reference sequence).

This rearrangement joins TRBV12-3 or TRBV12-4 to TRBJ2-7, with 8 bases fitting TRBD2. J lost 2 bases, V lost 4 bases, and 10 bases had no gene match. The CDR3 loop spans 16 amino acids. In DNA form, the CDR3 reads TGTGCCAGCAGTTCCTCCCTAGCGGGTTTTACCTACGAGCAGTACTTC. Translating gives CASSSSLAGFTYEQYF.

The chain is built from TRBV2 and TRBJ1-2; unclear D gene. Between the trimmed V and J ends, which lost 0 bases and 7 bases, there was a span of 12 bases. Germline lookup yields CDR1 SNHLY and CDR2 FYNNEI. The CDR3 is 14 residues long. CDR3 amino acids: CASSEAGGLGGYTF. In DNA form, the CDR3 reads TGTGCCAGCAGTGAAGCCGGCGGCCTTGGTGGCTACACCTTC. The complete variable domain, with remaining parts taken from reference TRBV2 and TRBJ1-2, reads EPEVTQTPSHQVTQMGQEVILRCVPISNHLYFYWYRQILGQKVEFLVSFYNNEISEKSEIFDDQFSVERPDGSNFTLKIRSTKLEDSAMYFCASSEAGGLGGYTFGSGTRLTVV.

Details on this clonotype: One junction end does not reproduce the germline sequence, and a read error may be involved. The V gene is TRBV4-1, the J gene TRBJ1-6, with 8 bases that match TRBD1. The CDR3 runs to 16 residues. Germline CDR1 is MGHRA and CDR2 is YSYEKL. CDR3 coding DNA: TGTGCCAGCAGCCAGGGGTTAGGGACAGGACAATCACCCCTCCACTTT. Amino acids: CASSQGLGTGQSPLHF.

The chain couples TRBV6-2 or TRBV6-3 to TRBJ1-2; 10 nucleotides line up with TRBD1. J lost 3 bases, V lost 7 bases, and 8 bases had no gene match. Germline assignment: CDR1 MNHEY and CDR2 SVGEGT. The length of the CDR3 is 15 residues. Here the CDR3 reads CASIRPGTGDYGYTF. In nucleotides, the CDR3 is TGTGCCAGCATCAGACCCGGGACAGGGGACTATGGCTACACCTTC.

The chain couples TRBV6-6 to TRBJ1-2; TRBD1 matches 10 bases. J was trimmed by 5 bases and V by 3 bases; bases with no gene match: 9. This CDR3 has 16 residues. Germline CDR1 and CDR2: MNHNY and SVGAGI (reference sequence). As DNA, the CDR3 is TGTGCCAGCAGTTATCGCGCCGGGACAGGGGATTATGGCTACACCTTC. The encoded protein is CASSYRAGTGDYGYTF.

V usage is TRBV6-1 and J usage is TRBJ2-3; D is unclear. Between the trimmed V and J ends, which lost 3 bases and 10 bases, there was a span of 8 bases. Looked up from germline, CDR1 is MNHNS and CDR2 is SASEGT. CDR3 length: 11 amino acids. The CDR3 loop reads CASSDRRAQYF. CDR3 nucleotides: TGTGCCAGCAGTGACCGACGCGCGCAGTATTTT.

This chain connects TRBV7-9 to TRBJ2-7, with TRBD2 matching over 7 bases. V gave up 5 bases and J gave up 0 bases; unmatched junction bases: 7. There are 15 residues in the CDR3. CDR1 and CDR2 (germline): SEHNR, FQNEAQ (reference sequence). In DNA form, the CDR3 reads TGTGCCAGCAGCAGCCCGGGGGGACGCTCCTACGAGCAGTACTTC. Translating gives CASSSPGGRSYEQYF.

The chain joins TRBV29-1 to TRBJ1-2; the match to TRBD1 covers 10 bases. V trimming: 0 bases; J trimming: 6 bases; junction bases outside the gene matches: 7. CDR3 size: 15 residues. Germline values: CDR1 SQVTM, CDR2 ANQGSEA. The chain's CDR3 is CSVEDGTGEVDGYTF. CDR3 DNA sequence: TGCAGCGTTGAAGACGGGACAGGGGAGGTGGATGGCTACACCTTC.

The chain links TRBV11-3 to TRBJ2-1; no firm D call. From germline, CDR1 is SGHNT and CDR2 YENEEA. The V gene lost 2 bases and the J gene lost 3 bases, with 11 bases spanning the gap. The CDR3 has 15 residues. CDR3 sequence (DNA): TGTGCCAGCAGCTTACCCGATGGATTCTACAATGAGCAGTTCTTC. It translates to CASSLPDGFYNEQFF.

This clonotype occurred a few times. The chain has TRBV6-5 and TRBJ1-2, with D possibly being TRBD1 (5 bases). The V gene's germline CDR1 is MNHEY and CDR2 SVGAGI. The CDR3 covers 15 residues. The V end was cut by 8 bases, the J end by 8 bases, with 24 bases between. Written as DNA, the CDR3 is TGTGCCAGCGTCGCTGAATTCCGAGGGGCGGGAGGCTACACCTTC. Amino acids: CASVAEFRGAGGYTF.

This clonotype has only a few counts. V gene TRBV29-1 combines with J gene TRBJ2-1; D ambiguous. Trimming removed 3 bases at V and 10 bases at J, with 1 base between. CDR1 and CDR2 (germline): SQVTM, ANQGSEA. The CDR3 contains 8 residues. Here the CDR3 reads CSVDEQFF. The CDR3 DNA follows: TGCAGCGTTGACGAGCAGTTCTTC.

There are a few counts of this clonotype. V usage is TRBV29-1 and J usage is TRBJ1-1; TRBD1 agrees at 11 bases. Germline V lookup: CDR1 SQVTM, CDR2 ANQGSEA. V was pared by 8 bases and J by 7 bases, with 6 bases of the junction left unmatched. CDR3 size: 12 residues. CDR3 residues: CSTRTGGSEAFF. Written as DNA, the CDR3 is TGCAGCACCCGGACAGGGGGCAGTGAAGCTTTCTTT.

The chain couples TRBV20-1 to TRBJ2-7; D possibly corresponds to TRBD2 (6 bases). The V gene's germline CDR1 is DFQATT and CDR2 SNEGSKA (reference sequence). The V end lost 6 bases, the J end lost 7 bases, and 19 bases lay between the germline ends. The CDR3 contains 13 residues. CDR3 DNA: TGCAGTGCCCGGAGGGCTAGCCTAAATGAGCAGTACTTC. Translated, it gives CSARRASLNEQYF.